These 9 T cell receptor beta chains share one sample of origin, sequenced in a study of T cells after yellow fever vaccination. In TCRdb, the 5' RACE reads were re-called with MiXCR into one record per CDR3 protein. The repertoire includes about 350,000 distinct CDR3 sequences, 9.5% to 15% of them detected once, and approximately 3.4% sits in the top ten. The sequenced sample was CD4+ T cells sorted from PBMCs, obtained 15 days after the yellow fever booster vaccination. The receptors here all came from a young man who received the YFV17D yellow fever vaccine.

The rearrangement joins TRBV4-1 to TRBJ2-5; D assignment may be TRBD1 or TRBD2 (5 bases each). Trimming took 0 bases from V and 4 from J, leaving 15 bases between them. This CDR3 has 16 residues. From germline, CDR1 is MGHRA and CDR2 YSYEKL. The CDR3: CASSQERGSGRETQYF. Written as DNA, the CDR3 is TGCGCCAGCAGCCAAGAGAGGGGATCGGGGCGAGAGACCCAGTACTTC.

The J gene is TRBJ2-5, the V gene TRBV11-3; D is uncertain. The V gene lost 5 bases and the J gene lost 7 bases, with 20 bases spanning the gap. The CDR3 spans 15 residues. Germline V lookup: CDR1 SGHNT, CDR2 YENEEA. Here the CDR3 reads CASSLTGSPIGTQYF. The CDR3 DNA reads as TGTGCCAGCAGCCTTACCGGGTCCCCAATAGGGACCCAGTACTTC. The entire variable domain, with the rest obtained from reference TRBV11-3 and TRBJ2-5, is as follows: EAGVVQSPRYKIIEKKQPVAFWCNPISGHNTLYWYLQNLGQGPELLIRYENEEAVDDSQLPKDRFSAERLKGVDSTLKIQPAELGDSAVYLCASSLTGSPIGTQYFGPGTRLLVL.

The sample holds a few counts of this clonotype. This chain links TRBV19 with TRBJ1-1, with D hard to call. The V and J ends lost 0 bases and 4 bases respectively, with 15 bases between them. CDR1 and CDR2 (germline): LNHDA, SQIVND (reference sequence). This CDR3 region has 16 residues. CDR3 DNA: TGTGCCAGTAGTATAGACTACAGAGGGCGCGGCACTGAAGCTTTCTTT. Its protein product is CASSIDYRGRGTEAFF.

The chain employs TRBV9 and TRBJ1-5; 8 positions agree with TRBD1. This CDR3 is built from 23 residues. In germline, CDR1 is SGDLS, CDR2 YYNGEE. The V segment lost 3 bases and the J segment 2 bases; nucleotides outside the gene matches: 28. CDR3 loop: CASSAQTKRPGQGYFYGNQPQHF. The CDR3, as DNA: TGTGCCAGCAGCGCCCAAACAAAAAGACCCGGACAGGGTTATTTTTATGGCAATCAGCCCCAGCATTTT.

The rearrangement uses TRBV9 and TRBJ1-6; D remains ambiguous. The CDR3 spans 14 residues. Trimming removed 0 bases at V and 10 bases at J, with 11 bases between. Germline V lookup: CDR1 SGDLS, CDR2 YYNGEE. CDR3 residues: CASSVGSTGSPLHF. CDR3 nucleotides: TGTGCCAGCAGCGTAGGGTCAACGGGGTCACCCCTCCACTTT.

This clonotype has only a few counts. The chain has TRBV2 and TRBJ1-2; 8 bases agree with TRBD1. With 6 bases clipped from V and 3 bases from J, the junction kept 6 bases outside the gene matches. CDR3 size: 14 residues. CDR1 SNHLY and CDR2 FYNNEI come from the germline V gene. The CDR3 region has the DNA TGTGCCAGCAGGGGGCCGGGACAGGACTATGGCTACACCTTC. Its translation: CASRGPGQDYGYTF.

This clonotype showed up just a few times. The rearrangement uses TRBV12-3 or TRBV12-4 and TRBJ2-2, with 7 nucleotides matching TRBD1. CDR3 length: 17 residues. Trimming took 6 bases from V and 1 from J; bases not matched to a gene: 11. CDR3 DNA sequence: TGTGCCAGCAGGGGGTCCCGACAGGGTTGGAACACCGGGGAGCTGTTTTTT. It is translated as CASRGSRQGWNTGELFF.

The chain carries TRBV12-3 or TRBV12-4 and TRBJ1-3; D is unresolved. The V and J ends lost 3 bases and 2 bases respectively, with 8 bases between them. The CDR3 runs to 14 residues. For the CDR3, the DNA is TGTGCCAGCAGTTTTCGACACCCTGGAAACACCATATATTTT. It encodes CASSFRHPGNTIYF.

This chain joins TRBV3-1 and TRBJ1-1; TRBD1 might be the D (6 bases). CDR1 is LGHDT, CDR2 YNNKEL, per germline (reference sequence). Trimming removed 2 bases from V and 11 bases from J, with 15 bases in between. The CDR3 is 13 residues long. CDR3 bases: TGTGCCAGCAGCCAAAGTTCGGGACATTGGGCTTTCTTT. Protein sequence: CASSQSSGHWAFF.